This TCR beta chain was identified during a study of T cell responses to AZD1222 COVID-19 vaccine. Points from the study as a whole: The study sampled repertoires only after the peak T cell response. Reportedly, close to half of spike-specific TCRs are directed against unmutated variant regions.

CDR3 length equals 17 residues. CDR1 is MDHEN, CDR2 SYDVKM, per germline. J was trimmed by 8 bases and V by 5 bases; bases with no gene match: 15. Repertoires were generated with immunoSEQ multiplex PCR, while TCRdb's copy carries only in-frame clones and drops some. Of just over 150,000 clones in the sample, roughly 90% were seen once. About this clone itself: Its matching antigen is unknown.

The sequence came from an adult who received the AZD1222 COVID-19 vaccine. Sequencing was performed on peripheral blood, taken 28 days after the second AZD1222 dose. This chain uses TRBV28 with TRBJ2-1; 10 bases agree with TRBD2. CDR3 protein: CASSPLRLAGSLYEQFF. The CDR3 nucleotides are TGTGCCAGCAGTCCCCTTCGACTAGCGGGTAGCCTCTATGAGCAGTTCTTC.